These T cell receptor beta chains were read from a single sample in a study of CD8+CD57+ T cells in acquired aplastic anemia. MiXCR, applied by TCRdb to the reads, yields one record per CDR3 protein. The sample shows approximately 200,000 distinct CDR3 sequences, roughly 53% of them seen only once. Input material: sorted CD4+, CD8+, or CD8+CD57+ T cells (not recorded which) from PBMCs. These receptors all stem from a human donor with aplastic anemia. Both conserved end residues are trimmed from each CDR3. The order of the fields is J gene, V gene, CDR3 protein.

j_call: TRBJ2-6
v_call: TRBV25-1
cdr3_aa: ATSGATGMGFAGANVLT

j_call: TRBJ2-1
v_call: TRBV20-1
cdr3_aa: SALGTHEQF

j_call: TRBJ2-5
v_call: TRBV9
cdr3_aa: ASSVSETQY

j_call: TRBJ2-7
v_call: TRBV28
cdr3_aa: ASHSGSGSSYEQY

j_call: TRBJ2-7
v_call: TRBV7-9
cdr3_aa: ASSLIGYEQY

j_call: TRBJ2-7
v_call: TRBV6-5
cdr3_aa: ASSPPNFVSVVHEQY

j_call: TRBJ1-1
v_call: TRBV10-3
cdr3_aa: AIKEMGSLEAF

j_call: TRBJ1-5
v_call: TRBV20-1
cdr3_aa: SALQGIGQPQH

j_call: TRBJ1-2
v_call: TRBV5-1
cdr3_aa: TSRVENNYGYT

j_call: TRBJ2-7
v_call: TRBV7-7
cdr3_aa: ASSPNLGQSSYEQY

j_call: TRBJ1-4
v_call: TRBV20-1
cdr3_aa: SAREGQGSEKLF

j_call: TRBJ1-6
v_call: TRBV11-2
cdr3_aa: ASSLDRLGYSPLH

j_call: TRBJ2-1
v_call: TRBV19
cdr3_aa: ASSQQGGGHNEQF